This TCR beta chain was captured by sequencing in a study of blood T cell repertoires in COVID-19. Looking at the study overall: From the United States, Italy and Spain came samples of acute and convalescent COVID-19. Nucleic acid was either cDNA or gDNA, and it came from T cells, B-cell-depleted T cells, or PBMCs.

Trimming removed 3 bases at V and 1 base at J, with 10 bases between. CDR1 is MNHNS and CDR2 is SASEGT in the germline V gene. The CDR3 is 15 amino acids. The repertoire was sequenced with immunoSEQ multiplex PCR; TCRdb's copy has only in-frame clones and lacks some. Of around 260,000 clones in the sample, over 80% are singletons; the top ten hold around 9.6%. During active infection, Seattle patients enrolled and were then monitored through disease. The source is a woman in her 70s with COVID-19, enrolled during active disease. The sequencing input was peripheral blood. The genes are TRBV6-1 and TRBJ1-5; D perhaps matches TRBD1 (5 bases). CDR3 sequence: CASSEGGRSNQPQHF. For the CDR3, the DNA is TGTGCCAGCAGTGAGGGGGGGAGAAGCAATCAGCCCCAGCATTTT.